This T cell receptor beta chain stems from a study of cytomegalovirus exposure and HLA in healthy donors. The study ran its PCR with 60 Vbeta and 13 Jbeta primers. Libraries were prepared by immunoSEQ multiplex PCR; TCRdb keeps only in-frame clonotypes and omits some of them. Of under 150,000 clones detected, around 83% appear once; the ten largest clones hold under 4.5%. Losses at the gene ends were 5 bases for V and 5 bases for J; bases not matched to a gene: 4. This CDR3 comprises 14 residues. From germline, CDR1 is SGHNT and CDR2 YYREEE (reference sequence). Sequencing used PBMCs. This chain connects TRBV5-4 to TRBJ2-3; 11 nucleotides line up with TRBD2. The sequence was obtained from a man in his forties in good health and CMV-seropositive. This CDR3 reads CASRLAGGRDTQYF. CDR3 bases: TGTGCCAGCAGATTAGCGGGGGGGCGAGATACGCAGTATTTT.